A single sample gave rise to the 30 T cell receptor beta chains below, sequenced in a study of circulating CD8 cells and anti-PD-1 response in melanoma. Sorting of live CD3+CD8+TCRalphabeta+ cells by PD-1 and/or TIGIT gave four subsets. Using around 14 ng of total RNA, TCR libraries were made with the QIAseq Immune Repertoire TCR panel. One entry per CDR3 protein, called by TCRdb with MiXCR from the reads. In the table there are approximately 1,000 distinct CDR3 sequences, 6% to 8.5% of which are singletons. The material was CD8+ T cells from PBMCs, obtained at baseline or after one month of anti-PD-1 therapy (not recorded which). The receptors here all came from a human donor with melanoma.

This clonotype is medium-sized (0.01 to 0.1%) within its sample. The gene calls are TRBV28 and TRBJ2-1; TRBD1 matches at 7 bases. Germline V gives CDR1 MDHEN, CDR2 SYDVKM. J lost 3 bases, V lost 6 bases, and 5 bases had no gene match. This CDR3 comprises 14 residues. CDR3 sequence (DNA): TGTGCCAGCAGGCCGGGGACAGACTACAATGAGCAGTTCTTC. It yields the protein CASRPGTDYNEQFF.

By share, this clonotype ranks as large. The gene calls are TRBV28 and TRBJ2-7; 10 bases map to TRBD2. Trimming took 3 bases from V and 0 from J; bases not matched to a gene: 8. This CDR3 has 17 amino acids. The germline gives CDR1 MDHEN, CDR2 SYDVKM. CDR3 DNA sequence: TGTGCCAGCAGTTTCGCCCTCGGGACTAGCGACTCCTACGAGCAGTACTTC. It is translated as CASSFALGTSDSYEQYF.

By share of the sample, this clonotype is medium-sized. This chain connects TRBV7-2 to TRBJ2-7, with 7 bases fitting TRBD1. Trimming at V came to 5 bases and at J to 4 bases, leaving 8 bases not matched to a gene. The CDR3 length is 14 residues. Germline V gene lookup returns CDR1 SGHTA and CDR2 FQGNSA. The CDR3 DNA reads as TGTGCCAGCAGCCACCGGGACAGACTTTACGAGCAGTACTTC. Encoded protein: CASSHRDRLYEQYF.

Within the sample, this clonotype is medium-sized. This chain connects TRBV19 to TRBJ2-7; D gene uncertain. This CDR3 spans 12 amino acids. Trimming removed 4 bases from V and 2 bases from J, with 6 bases in between. Per germline, CDR1 LNHDA and CDR2 SQIVND (reference sequence). The CDR3 DNA reads as TGTGCCAGTAGTAATGAGGCCTACGAGCAGTACTTC. Translation: CASSNEAYEQYF.

This clonotype is labeled as medium-sized. The CDR3 loop reads CASSTLGGAGTDTQYF. The CDR3 DNA sequence: TGTGCCAGCAGCACCCTGGGGGGCGCGGGCACAGATACGCAGTATTTT. The J gene is TRBJ2-3, the V gene TRBV7-3; D may correspond to TRBD1 or TRBD2 (6 bases each). Trimming took off 5 bases at V and 1 base at J, with 16 bases between the two ends. The V gene's germline CDR1 is SGHTA and CDR2 FQGTGA. This CDR3 contains 16 residues.

This clonotype counts as medium-sized. The rearrangement uses TRBV27 and TRBJ2-5; TRBD2 is a possible D gene (5 bases). CDR3 length: 16 amino acids. Trimming left V 6 bases short and J 1 base short, with 18 bases between. Per the germline V gene, CDR1 is MNHEY and CDR2 is SMNVEV (reference sequence). Here the CDR3 reads CASSPVSGRIQETQYF. CDR3 DNA: TGTGCCAGCAGCCCTGTAAGCGGCCGCATCCAAGAGACCCAGTACTTC.

By its share, this clonotype is medium-sized. The rearrangement links TRBV29-1 to TRBJ1-1; D remains ambiguous. The CDR3 covers 11 residues. V gave up 6 bases and J gave up 0 bases, with 5 bases separating them. The germline V gene has CDR1 SQVTM and CDR2 ANQGSEA. For the CDR3, the DNA is TGCAGCGTCGGGCTGAACACTGAAGCTTTCTTT. The encoded protein is CSVGLNTEAFF.

The chain joins TRBV19 to TRBJ2-3; 7 bases align to TRBD2. Germline V gives CDR1 LNHDA, CDR2 SQIVND (reference sequence). The CDR3 runs to 15 residues. The J segment lost 0 bases and the V segment lost 3 bases, leaving 3 bases of the junction unmatched. CDR3 amino acids: CASSMASGSTDTQYF. CDR3 bases: TGTGCCAGTAGTATGGCTAGCGGTAGCACAGATACGCAGTATTTT. The complete variable domain, with remaining parts taken from reference TRBV19 and TRBJ2-3, reads DGGITQSPKYLFRKEGQNVTLSCEQNLNHDAMYWYRQDPGQGLRLIYYSQIVNDFQKGDIAEGYSVSREKKESFPLTVTSAQKNPTAFYLCASSMASGSTDTQYFGPGTRLTVL.

This clonotype is classed as medium-sized (0.01 to 0.1%). The rearrangement uses TRBV30 and TRBJ2-2, with 10 bases that match TRBD1. The V gene end was trimmed by 3 bases and the J gene end by 4 bases; junction bases not matched to a gene: 8. Germline V gene sequence: CDR1 GTSNPN, CDR2 SVGIG (reference sequence). This CDR3 spans 16 amino acids. The CDR3 here is CAWSGIRDRGTGELFF. The CDR3 DNA follows: TGTGCCTGGAGCGGCATCAGGGACAGGGGCACCGGGGAGCTGTTTTTT.

By its share, this clonotype is large. The J gene is TRBJ2-7, the V gene TRBV19; no reliable D call. V lost 3 bases and J 3 bases, leaving 15 bases between the germline ends. The CDR3 contains 15 residues. The V gene's germline CDR1 is LNHDA and CDR2 SQIVND (reference sequence). The CDR3 loop reads CASSISDGSYYEQYF. DNA of the CDR3: TGTGCCAGTAGTATCAGCGACGGCAGCTACTACGAGCAGTACTTC.

In its sample, this clonotype was seen a few times. V usage is TRBV20-1 and J usage is TRBJ2-1, with D unclear. The germline V gene encodes CDR1 DFQATT and CDR2 SNEGSKA (reference sequence). The CDR3 loop spans 13 amino acids. Trimming pared 0 bases from V and 8 bases from J, leaving 11 bases between. CDR3 sequence reads: CSARDLQVYEQFF. For the CDR3, the DNA is TGCAGTGCTAGAGATCTTCAGGTCTATGAGCAGTTCTTC.

Within the sample, this clonotype is hyperexpanded. The chain carries TRBV19 and TRBJ2-7; D may match TRBD1 or TRBD2 (5 bases each). The V gene lost 4 bases and the J gene lost 0 bases, with 16 bases spanning the gap. The CDR3 length is 16 residues. The germline CDR1 and CDR2 sequences are LNHDA and SQIVND (reference sequence). This CDR3 is CASSTHEGESSYEQYF. The CDR3, as DNA: TGTGCCAGTAGTACCCACGAAGGGGAGAGCTCCTACGAGCAGTACTTC.

This clonotype is termed large. V usage is TRBV20-1 and J usage is TRBJ2-3; D gene ambiguous. Deletions cut 3 bases from V and 5 bases from J, with 12 bases between. Germline-derived CDR1 and CDR2 are DFQATT and SNEGSKA (reference sequence). This CDR3 is built from 13 residues. CDR3 loop: CSASPPPGDTQYF. CDR3 bases: TGCAGTGCTAGCCCCCCGCCGGGAGATACGCAGTATTTT.

This clonotype was recorded a few times. The rearrangement links TRBV20-1 to TRBJ2-7, with 7 nucleotides matching TRBD1. The germline CDR1 and CDR2 sequences are DFQATT and SNEGSKA (reference sequence). The CDR3 is 15 residues long. The V and J ends lost 3 bases and 0 bases, in that order; junction bases with no gene match: 8. CDR3 in DNA: TGCAGTGCTAGGGACCGGGACAGTAGCTCCTACGAGCAGTACTTC. It specifies CSARDRDSSSYEQYF.

The chain uses TRBV28 and TRBJ2-5; tentative D call: TRBD2 (6 bases). Germline V CDR1 and CDR2: MDHEN, SYDVKM. With 7 bases removed from V and 5 bases from J, the gap between germline ends came to 17 bases. This CDR3 is built from 14 residues. The chain's CDR3 is CASNPGRRGETQYF. As DNA, the CDR3 is TGTGCCAGCAATCCGGGAAGACGGGGGGAGACCCAGTACTTC.

This clonotype is deemed medium-sized. As DNA, the CDR3 is TGTGCCAGCAGTTTACAGGACCTTCCTTCGGAAGAGCAGTACTTC. Translation gives CASSLQDLPSEEQYF. The chain uses TRBV27 and TRBJ2-7; no reliable D call. Per the germline V gene, CDR1 is MNHEY and CDR2 is SMNVEV (reference sequence). The CDR3 is made up of 15 amino acids. The V and J ends lost 2 bases and 7 bases respectively, with 18 bases between them.

By share, this clonotype ranks as medium-sized. This chain joins TRBV19 and TRBJ2-4; D is unclear. In germline, CDR1 is LNHDA, CDR2 SQIVND (reference sequence). The CDR3 consists of 15 residues. V dropped 1 base and J dropped 6 bases, with 13 bases sitting between them. The CDR3 is CASSIGSSRRNIQYF. In DNA form, the CDR3 reads TGTGCCAGTAGTATAGGGTCCTCGAGGAGAAACATTCAGTACTTC.

The chain employs TRBV24-1 and TRBJ2-3; D call uncertain. V was cut by 1 base and J by 1 base, with 5 bases left in between. The germline gives CDR1 KGHDR, CDR2 SFDVKD. The CDR3 spans 14 residues. The CDR3 here is CATSDFTGTDTQYF. CDR3 DNA sequence: TGTGCCACCAGTGATTTTACAGGCACAGATACGCAGTATTTT.

This clonotype is termed medium-sized. This chain joins TRBV28 and TRBJ2-3; 7 bases fit TRBD2. Germline trimming cut 6 bases from V and 2 bases from J; bases unmatched to any gene: 5. Germline assignment: CDR1 MDHEN and CDR2 SYDVKM. This CDR3 spans 14 amino acids. The CDR3 loop is CASRPGTNTDTQYF. DNA for the CDR3: TGTGCCAGCAGACCGGGGACTAACACAGATACGCAGTATTTT.

By its share, this clonotype is medium-sized. This sequence joins TRBV6-5 and TRBJ2-2, with D possibly matching TRBD1 (5 bases). Germline CDR1 and CDR2: MNHEY and SVGAGI. V was cut by 4 bases and J by 6 bases, with 12 bases left in between. The CDR3 runs to 14 residues. CDR3 residues: CASSWGPEAGELFF. In DNA form, the CDR3 reads TGTGCCAGCAGTTGGGGCCCTGAAGCCGGGGAGCTGTTTTTT.

This clonotype is labeled as medium-sized (0.01 to 0.1%). This chain uses TRBV24-1 with TRBJ2-7, with a weak D call TRBD1 (5 bases). In germline, CDR1 is KGHDR, CDR2 SFDVKD. With 6 bases removed from V and 1 base from J, the gap between germline ends came to 9 bases. The CDR3 extends over 13 amino acids. The DNA for the CDR3 is TGTGCCACCAGTCCAGGGTGGTCCTACGAGCAGTACTTC. This translates into CATSPGWSYEQYF.

This clonotype came up a few times. It may be a read error: a sequence one base away is much more abundant. The V and J genes are TRBV19 and TRBJ2-1; D unresolved. The CDR3 loop spans 13 amino acids. CDR1 and CDR2 from the germline V gene are LNHDA and SQIVND (reference sequence). CDR3 protein: CASGITGYNEQFF. CDR3 DNA: TGTGCCAGTGGTATTACCGGCTACAATGAGCAGTTCTTC.

By its share, this clonotype is large. The chain links TRBV7-9 to TRBJ2-3; 8 bases fit TRBD1. This CDR3 has 16 residues. Trimming at V came to 1 base and at J to 2 bases, leaving 5 bases not matched to a gene. Germline-derived CDR1 and CDR2 are SEHNR and FQNEAQ (reference sequence). As DNA, the CDR3 is TGTGCCAGCAGCTTAGTGGACAGGGCTCCCACAGATACGCAGTATTTT. Protein sequence: CASSLVDRAPTDTQYF.

This clonotype rates as medium-sized. This chain uses TRBV29-1 with TRBJ1-1, with D maybe TRBD1 (5 bases). The V gene lost 1 base and the J gene lost 2 bases, with 8 bases spanning the gap. CDR3 length equals 13 residues. Germline loops: CDR1 SQVTM, CDR2 ANQGSEA. The CDR3 region is CSVEARGNTEAFF. CDR3 DNA sequence: TGCAGCGTTGAAGCGAGGGGAAACACTGAAGCTTTCTTT.

This clonotype rates as large. J is TRBJ2-3 and V is TRBV5-5, with 9 bases aligning to TRBD2. The CDR3 extends over 16 amino acids. V lost 2 bases and J lost 0; bases outside the gene matches: 4. Germline values: CDR1 SGHKS, CDR2 YYEKEE (reference sequence). DNA of the CDR3: TGTGCCAGCAGCTTCCAAGCGGGGGGAAGCACAGATACGCAGTATTTT. Its translation is CASSFQAGGSTDTQYF. The whole variable domain, remainder taken from reference TRBV5-5 and TRBJ2-3, is DAGVTQSPTHLIKTRGQQVTLRCSPISGHKSVSWYQQVLGQGPQFIFQYYEKEERGRGNFPDRFSARQFPNYSSELNVNALLLGDSALYLCASSFQAGGSTDTQYFGPGTRLTVL.

In this sample, this clonotype is medium-sized. The genes are TRBV14 and TRBJ2-5; D remains unclear. Trimming took 4 bases from V and 4 from J, leaving 7 bases between them. The CDR3 loop spans 12 amino acids. Germline CDR1 SGHDN, CDR2 FVKESK. The CDR3 here is CASSPPGETQYF. Written as DNA, the CDR3 is TGTGCCAGCAGCCCCCCGGGAGAGACCCAGTACTTC.

This clonotype is termed medium-sized. This chain uses TRBV28 with TRBJ2-7; 11 bases map to TRBD2. This CDR3 has 15 amino acids. V trimming: 5 bases; J trimming: 1 base; junction bases outside the gene matches: 4. The germline CDR1 and CDR2 sequences are MDHEN and SYDVKM. The CDR3 sequence is CASSPLAGGSYEQYF. The CDR3 region has the DNA TGTGCCAGCAGTCCCTTAGCGGGAGGGTCCTACGAGCAGTACTTC.

This clonotype is labeled as large. The chain carries TRBV27 and TRBJ2-7, with 9 bases matching TRBD1. With V trimmed by 4 bases and J by 0 bases, 4 bases remained unmatched. The CDR3 sequence is 15 residues long. Germline V gives CDR1 MNHEY, CDR2 SMNVEV (reference sequence). The CDR3 region has the DNA TGTGCCAGCAGTTGGGGACAGGGACCCTCCTACGAGCAGTACTTC. As protein: CASSWGQGPSYEQYF.

This clonotype is large (0.1 to 1%) by share. The chain carries TRBV2 and TRBJ2-3; D uncertain. The CDR3 is 14 residues long. V was shortened by 3 bases and J by 4 bases, with 11 bases between the two germline ends. Per the germline V gene, CDR1 is SNHLY and CDR2 is FYNNEI. CDR3 loop: CASSDSIGADTQYF. In DNA form, the CDR3 reads TGTGCCAGCAGTGACTCCATAGGTGCAGATACGCAGTATTTT.

Concerning this clonotype itself: A single base separates this from a much larger clone, so it may be a read error. The chain combines TRBV28 with TRBJ2-7, with D perhaps TRBD1 (5 bases). CDR3 size: 13 residues. The V end lost 7 bases, the J end lost 7 bases, and 17 bases lay between the germline ends. The germline V gene encodes CDR1 MDHEN and CDR2 SYDVKM. CDR3 protein: CASIGAQLNEQYF. DNA of the CDR3: TGTGCCAGCATTGGGGCCCAACTCAATGAGCAGTACTTC.